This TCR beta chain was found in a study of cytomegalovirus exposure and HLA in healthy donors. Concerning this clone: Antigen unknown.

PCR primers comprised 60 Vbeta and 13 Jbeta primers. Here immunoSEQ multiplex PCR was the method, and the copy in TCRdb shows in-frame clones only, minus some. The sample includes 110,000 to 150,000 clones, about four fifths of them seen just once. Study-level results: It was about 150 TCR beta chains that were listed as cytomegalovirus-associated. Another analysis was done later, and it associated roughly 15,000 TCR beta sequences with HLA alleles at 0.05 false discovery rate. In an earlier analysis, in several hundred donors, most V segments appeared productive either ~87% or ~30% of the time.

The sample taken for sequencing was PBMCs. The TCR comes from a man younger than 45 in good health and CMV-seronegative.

The CDR3 bases are TGTGCCAGCAGTTCCGAGTCCATTCCAGGTGAGCAGTTCTTC. Its protein is CASSSESIPGEQFF. The V gene is TRBV27, the J gene TRBJ2-1; D is uncertain. This CDR3 is 14 amino acids long. Germline V gives CDR1 MNHEY, CDR2 SMNVEV (reference sequence). V was pared by 4 bases and J by 9 bases, with 16 bases between.